Each of the 31 T cell receptor beta chains below was sequenced from the same sample in a study of CD8 T cells in Susac syndrome (dated by TCRdb to the late 2010s). The library was generated by the immunoSEQ multiplex PCR assay. RNA was extracted with the RNeasy kit and about 0.45 to 1 ug was reverse transcribed using random hexamers. TCRdb trimmed the raw reads at Q25, called clones with MiXCR and kept productive beta chains. Each entry is one CDR3 protein sequence, shown with its most common DNA and genes. The sample table shows about 73,000 distinct CDR3 sequences, and about 95% are seen once. In total, the top ten clones hold 0.35% to 0.4% of the sample. The sample consisted of CD8+ T cells from PBMCs. These receptors all come from a human donor with multiple sclerosis.

This clonotype was counted a single time. The chain employs TRBV6-1 and TRBJ2-4, with 7 bases that match TRBD2. Looked up from germline, CDR1 is MNHNS and CDR2 is SASEGT. The CDR3 runs 16 residues. V lost 6 bases to trimming and J lost 0 bases; unmatched junction nucleotides: 8. The CDR3 here is CASSSASGLAKNIQYF. The CDR3 nucleotides are TGTGCCAGCAGCTCTGCTAGCGGTCTAGCCAAAAACATTCAGTACTTC.

J is TRBJ2-4 and V is TRBV9, with D hard to call. In germline, CDR1 is SGDLS, CDR2 YYNGEE. Trimming stripped 0 bases from V and 7 bases from J, with 11 bases between. The CDR3 is 14 residues long. The CDR3 loop reads CASSVAAQGNIQYF. Here the CDR3 DNA reads TGTGCCAGCAGCGTAGCAGCCCAAGGGAACATTCAGTACTTC.

The gene calls are TRBV4-3 and TRBJ1-4; 7 bases line up with TRBD1. The germline gives CDR1 LGHNA, CDR2 YSLEER. The CDR3 runs 15 residues. The junction had 6 bases not matched to a gene; V was cut back by 1 base and J by 7 bases. This chain's CDR3 is CASSQADREAEKLFF. The DNA of the CDR3 is TGCGCCAGCAGCCAAGCAGACAGGGAGGCTGAAAAACTGTTTTTT.

In nucleotides, the CDR3 is TGCAGTGCTAGAGGCTTCAAGGGGCGCGTCAATCAGCCCCAGCATTTT. Protein: CSARGFKGRVNQPQHF. The chain links TRBV20-1 to TRBJ1-5; weak D call: TRBD1 (5 bases). Trimming stripped 1 base from V and 3 bases from J, with 16 bases between. The CDR3 is made up of 16 amino acids. Germline-derived CDR1 and CDR2 are DFQATT and SNEGSKA (reference sequence).

The chain couples TRBV5-1 to TRBJ2-3, with D perhaps TRBD1 (6 bases). Trimming stripped 4 bases from V and 3 bases from J, with 15 bases between. CDR1 SGHRS and CDR2 YFSETQ come from the germline V gene. The CDR3 contains 15 residues. The CDR3 sequence is CASSHYRASTDTQYF. Here the CDR3 DNA reads TGCGCCAGCAGCCACTACAGGGCCAGTACAGATACGCAGTATTTT.

This chain connects TRBV15 to TRBJ1-1; D remains unclear. This CDR3 is built from 15 residues. Trimming pared 5 bases from V and 1 base from J, leaving 14 bases between. Looked up from germline, CDR1 is LNHNV and CDR2 is YYDKDF (reference sequence). DNA of the CDR3: TGTGCCACCAGCCCCCCATGGGCTGGGAACACTGAAGCTTTCTTT. Protein: CATSPPWAGNTEAFF. Together with reference TRBV15 and TRBJ1-1, the CDR3 gives the full variable domain: DAMVIQNPRYQVTQFGKPVTLSCSQTLNHNVMYWYQQKSSQAPKLLFHYYDKDFNNEADTPDNFQSRRPNTSFCFLDIRSPGLGDTAMYLCATSPPWAGNTEAFFGQGTRLTVV.

The chain joins TRBV4-1 to TRBJ2-7, with TRBD1 matching 7 bases. Germline assignment: CDR1 MGHRA and CDR2 YSYEKL. CDR3 length: 14 residues. Losses at the gene ends were 4 bases for V and 3 bases for J; bases not matched to a gene: 6. CDR3 residues: CASSPRDSNYEQYF. CDR3 coding DNA: TGCGCCAGCAGCCCTCGGGACAGTAACTACGAGCAGTACTTC.

The genes are TRBV6-5 and TRBJ2-3, with 9 bases matching TRBD2. CDR1 and CDR2 from the germline V gene are MNHEY and SVGAGI. The CDR3 runs 16 residues. Trimming at V came to 1 base and at J to 5 bases, leaving 7 bases not matched to a gene. This chain's CDR3 is CASSYFRAGGQDTQYF. The DNA for the CDR3 is TGTGCCAGCAGTTACTTCCGAGCGGGAGGTCAAGATACGCAGTATTTT.

This chain links TRBV7-9 with TRBJ1-1; 7 nucleotides match TRBD1. Unmatched junction bases numbered 5, after V lost 3 bases and J lost 4 bases. CDR3 length: 14 residues. Germline CDR1 reads SEHNR; CDR2 reads FQNEAQ (reference sequence). The CDR3 DNA reads as TGTGCCAGCAGCTTCACAGGGGCAAGCACTGAAGCTTTCTTT. This sequence encodes CASSFTGASTEAFF.

V gene TRBV6-5 combines with J gene TRBJ2-7; no clear D. The CDR3 covers 13 residues. Deletions cut 5 bases from V and 3 bases from J, with 11 bases between. CDR1 and CDR2 from the germline V gene are MNHEY and SVGAGI. This CDR3 reads CASSTNKGYEQYF. The CDR3 coding sequence is TGTGCCAGCAGTACCAACAAGGGCTACGAGCAGTACTTC.

The rearrangement uses TRBV6-1 and TRBJ2-7; D ambiguous. The germline gives CDR1 MNHNS, CDR2 SASEGT. The V and J ends lost 2 bases and 2 bases respectively, with 7 bases between them. This CDR3 has 13 amino acids. The CDR3 sequence: CASSERSPYEQYF. The CDR3 DNA sequence: TGTGCCAGCAGTGAACGCTCACCCTACGAGCAGTACTTC.

The chain recombines TRBV20-1 with TRBJ2-1; 7 bases match TRBD2. The CDR3 length is 11 residues. With 3 bases clipped from V and 7 bases from J, the junction kept 0 bases outside the gene matches. The germline V gene encodes CDR1 DFQATT and CDR2 SNEGSKA (reference sequence). CDR3 nucleotides: TGCAGTGCTAGCGGGGGGAATGAGCAGTTCTTC. Amino acids: CSASGGNEQFF.

The chain links TRBV12-3 or TRBV12-4 to TRBJ1-5; D unclear. This CDR3 has 14 amino acids. Trimming left V 1 base short and J 3 bases short, with 7 bases between. Here the CDR3 reads CASSLEGINQPQHF. The DNA of the CDR3 is TGTGCCAGCAGTTTAGAGGGTATCAATCAGCCCCAGCATTTT.

The rearrangement joins TRBV30 to TRBJ2-7, with D perhaps TRBD1 or TRBD2 (6 bases each). CDR1 is GTSNPN and CDR2 is SVGIG in the germline V gene (reference sequence). This CDR3 is 16 amino acids long. The V and J ends lost 4 bases and 2 bases respectively, with 21 bases between them. The CDR3 DNA is TGTGCCTGGACCAATATAGGAGGGGGGCACCCCTACGAGCAGTACTTC. This sequence encodes CAWTNIGGGHPYEQYF.

This chain joins TRBV20-1 and TRBJ2-5; D is perhaps TRBD2 (5 bases). Germline V gives CDR1 DFQATT, CDR2 SNEGSKA (reference sequence). V lost 0 bases, J lost 1 base, and 12 bases lay in between. The CDR3 runs to 15 residues. The CDR3 reads CSARDSFGVQETQYF. In nucleotides, the CDR3 is TGCAGTGCTAGAGATTCCTTCGGGGTCCAAGAGACCCAGTACTTC.

The chain carries TRBV27 and TRBJ2-1, with 7 bases fitting TRBD1. The CDR3 contains 16 residues. Looked up from germline, CDR1 is MNHEY and CDR2 is SMNVEV (reference sequence). With V trimmed by 5 bases and J by 2 bases, 9 bases remained unmatched. CDR3 region: CASSPLRDSAYNEQFF. The CDR3 region has the DNA TGTGCCAGCAGTCCCCTCCGGGACAGTGCCTACAATGAGCAGTTCTTC.

This chain connects TRBV5-1 to TRBJ2-7, with D possibly TRBD1 on 5 matching bases. V was shortened by 4 bases and J by 4 bases, with 15 bases between the two germline ends. The CDR3 spans 14 residues. CDR1 and CDR2 from the germline V gene are SGHRS and YFSETQ. CDR3 DNA sequence: TGCGCCAGCAGCCCCGCCCGTTCAGGGTACGAGCAGTACTTC. This sequence encodes CASSPARSGYEQYF.

J is TRBJ1-2 and V is TRBV7-9; a weak D match, TRBD1 (6 bases). Germline loops: CDR1 SEHNR, CDR2 FQNEAQ (reference sequence). The V and J ends lost 1 base and 6 bases respectively, with 27 bases between them. The CDR3 spans 19 residues. The CDR3 DNA is TGTGCCAGCAGCTTAGTACCAGGGGTAAAGGCGGTTTGGAATGATGGCTACACCTTC. It encodes CASSLVPGVKAVWNDGYTF.

This chain connects TRBV15 to TRBJ2-3; 11 bases fit TRBD2. This CDR3 region has 16 residues. Per the germline V gene, CDR1 is LNHNV and CDR2 is YYDKDF (reference sequence). V gave up 0 bases and J gave up 10 bases; unmatched junction bases: 9. CDR3 region: CATSRDSGRARRAQYF. The CDR3 DNA sequence: TGTGCCACCAGCAGAGATAGCGGGAGGGCCAGGAGGGCGCAGTATTTT.

The chain joins TRBV3-1 to TRBJ2-3; D uncertain. V lost 1 base, J lost 3 bases, and 5 bases lay in between. Germline V gene data show CDR1 as LGHDT and CDR2 as YNNKEL (reference sequence). This CDR3 contains 13 residues. CDR3 sequence: CASSQGRTDTQYF. CDR3 sequence (DNA): TGTGCCAGCAGCCAAGGCCGGACAGATACGCAGTATTTT.

The J gene is TRBJ1-4, the V gene TRBV7-3; D might be TRBD1 (5 bases). This CDR3 spans 15 amino acids. V lost 0 bases and J lost 5, with 10 bases in between. Germline V CDR1 and CDR2: SGHTA, FQGTGA. The CDR3, as DNA: TGTGCCAGCAGCTTAACGGGCTCAGGGAATGAAAAACTGTTTTTT. Translation: CASSLTGSGNEKLFF.

The rearrangement uses TRBV5-4 and TRBJ2-2, with D tentatively TRBD2 (5 bases). The CDR3 loop spans 15 amino acids. Per germline, CDR1 SGHNT and CDR2 YYREEE (reference sequence). Deletions cut 0 bases from V and 5 bases from J, with 11 bases between. The CDR3 region is CASSLVAGYTGELFF. The CDR3 DNA reads as TGTGCCAGCAGCTTGGTTGCGGGTTATACCGGGGAGCTGTTTTTT. Full variable domain (remainder filled in from reference TRBV5-4 and TRBJ2-2): ETGVTQSPTHLIKTRGQQVTLRCSSQSGHNTVSWYQQALGQGPQFIFQYYREEENGRGNFPPRFSGLQFPNYSSELNVNALELDDSALYLCASSLVAGYTGELFFGEGSRLTVL.

Within the sample, this clonotype is medium-sized. This chain links TRBV7-3 with TRBJ2-3; D ambiguous. With 7 bases removed from V and 2 bases from J, the gap between germline ends came to 7 bases. The CDR3 consists of 12 residues. In germline, CDR1 is SGHTA, CDR2 FQGTGA. CDR3 residues: CASTSDTDTQYF. As DNA, the CDR3 is TGTGCCAGCACAAGCGACACAGATACGCAGTATTTT.

The chain links TRBV29-1 to TRBJ2-7, with TRBD2 identical over 8 bases. The V gene end was trimmed by 4 bases and the J gene end by 2 bases; junction bases not matched to a gene: 10. The CDR3 loop spans 15 amino acids. Per the germline V gene, CDR1 is SQVTM and CDR2 is ANQGSEA. The CDR3 DNA reads TGCAGCGTTGGGGGCCCGGGGGGGGACGCCTACGAGCAGTACTTC. It codes for CSVGGPGGDAYEQYF.

In this sample, this clonotype turned up once. The J gene is TRBJ2-5, the V gene TRBV15, with 9 bases fitting TRBD2. CDR3 length equals 16 residues. Germline CDR1 is LNHNV and CDR2 is YYDKDF (reference sequence). The junction had 7 bases not matched to a gene; V was cut back by 0 bases and J by 5 bases. CDR3 bases: TGTGCCACCAGCAGAGATCGCGGGGGGGTAGGGGAGACCCAGTACTTC. Amino acid sequence: CATSRDRGGVGETQYF.

This chain links TRBV28 with TRBJ1-1, with D possibly matching TRBD1 (5 bases). The CDR3 spans 14 residues. Germline-derived CDR1 and CDR2 are MDHEN and SYDVKM. V was cut by 3 bases and J by 3 bases, with 11 bases left in between. For the CDR3, the DNA is TGTGCCAGCAGTTTGCGGGGGGAGGACACTGAAGCTTTCTTT. Its protein product is CASSLRGEDTEAFF.

The V and J genes are TRBV3-1 and TRBJ1-2; a weak D match, TRBD1 (5 bases). V was pared by 8 bases and J by 1 base, with 14 bases between. The CDR3 extends over 14 amino acids. Per germline, CDR1 LGHDT and CDR2 YNNKEL (reference sequence). CDR3 loop: CASSFRDGNYGYTF. The CDR3, as DNA: TGTGCCAGCTCATTCCGGGACGGTAACTATGGCTACACCTTC.

The chain combines TRBV28 with TRBJ2-7; D might be TRBD1 (5 bases). V lost 4 bases, J lost 4 bases, and 11 bases lay in between. Germline lookup yields CDR1 MDHEN and CDR2 SYDVKM. The CDR3 length is 13 residues. The CDR3 coding sequence is TGTGCCAGCAGTTGGGGCATGGGGTACGAGCAGTACTTC. Translation gives CASSWGMGYEQYF.

The CDR3 DNA follows: TGTGCCAGCAGTTTACAGCAGAGCAATCAGCCCCAGCATTTT. Translation gives CASSLQQSNQPQHF. The rearrangement uses TRBV27 and TRBJ1-5; D not resolved. CDR3 length: 14 amino acids. The V and J ends lost 2 bases and 1 base respectively, with 6 bases between them. Germline values: CDR1 MNHEY, CDR2 SMNVEV (reference sequence).

This clonotype was detected once. This rearrangement joins TRBV5-4 to TRBJ2-7; 9 bases fit TRBD2. Germline CDR1 and CDR2: SGHNT and YYREEE (reference sequence). Trimming took 0 bases from V and 6 from J; bases not matched to a gene: 7. The CDR3 length is 15 residues. This chain's CDR3 is CASSLEAGGRVEQYF. The CDR3 DNA sequence: TGTGCCAGCAGCTTGGAAGCGGGAGGACGAGTCGAGCAGTACTTC.

V and J are TRBV21-1 and TRBJ1-2. TRBV21-1 is a pseudogene locus. This CDR3 contains 15 residues. In DNA form, the CDR3 reads TGTGCCAGCAGCAACGTCCGACCGTCGAACTATGGCTACACCTTC. Translated, it gives CASSNVRPSNYGYTF.